The clone carrying this T cell receptor (beta chain) was seen a few times. Its antigen is unknown. CDR1 and CDR2 (germline): MNHEY, SMNVEV (reference sequence). The CDR3 runs to 14 residues. Trimming pared 10 bases from V and 6 bases from J, leaving 18 bases between. Noted treatment: approximately nine-day PBMC culture with coronavirus spike peptide pools or control peptides (ViraFEST assay). With 9.5 to 10 ug/ml peptide pools and approximately 10 IU/ml IL-2, PBMCs were cultured at about 1.9 million per well. The sample comes from a study of vaccination and CD4 T cells after COVID-19. Sequenced with the Oncomine TCR Beta short-read assay was DNA taken from cultured CD4+ T cells. After culture, CD4+ T cells served as the source for genomic DNA extraction. A single record per CDR3 protein comes from TCRdb applying MiXCR to the PCR reads. The sample consists of 15,000 to 20,000 distinct CDR3 sequences, 30% to 35% of them appearing once.

The sequence derives from a human donor with COVID-19. The sample consisted of cultured CD4+ T cells from blood. The V and J genes are TRBV27 and TRBJ2-2; D is unresolved. The CDR3 nucleotides read TGTGCCACCAAGAAAGAGTTAGTGGCCGGGGAGCTGTTTTTT. As protein: CATKKELVAGELFF.